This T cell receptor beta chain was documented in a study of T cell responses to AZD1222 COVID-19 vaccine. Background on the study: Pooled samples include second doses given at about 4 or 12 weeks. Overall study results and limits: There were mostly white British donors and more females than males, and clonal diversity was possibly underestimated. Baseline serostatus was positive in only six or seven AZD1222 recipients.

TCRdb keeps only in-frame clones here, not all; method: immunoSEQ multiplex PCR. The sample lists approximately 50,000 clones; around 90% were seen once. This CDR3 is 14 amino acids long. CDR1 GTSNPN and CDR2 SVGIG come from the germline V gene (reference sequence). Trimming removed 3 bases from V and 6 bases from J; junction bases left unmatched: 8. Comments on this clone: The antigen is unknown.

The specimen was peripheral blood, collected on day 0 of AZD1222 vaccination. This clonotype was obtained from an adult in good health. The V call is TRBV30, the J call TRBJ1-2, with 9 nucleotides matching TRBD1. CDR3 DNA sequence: TGTGCCTGGAGGGACAGGGGAAAAGGGAATGGCTACACCTTC. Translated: CAWRDRGKGNGYTF.